Listed here are 24 T cell receptor beta chains from one sample, sequenced in a study of liver allograft versus peripheral blood T cells. Background on the study: Within transplanted livers, the T cell receptor repertoires were examined and compared against the repertoires present in the peripheral blood of liver transplant recipients.

TCRdb reanalysed the reads using MiXCR and keeps one entry per CDR3 protein. Here the sample spans fewer than 13,000 distinct CDR3 sequences, under 20% being singletons. All receptors derive from a human patient who had a liver transplant. Some T cells here may be from the graft donor.

V usage is TRBV18 and J usage is TRBJ1-2; possible D gene TRBD1, 5 bases. Germline V gene data show CDR1 as KGHSH and CDR2 as LQKENI. The CDR3 length is 14 residues. With 3 bases removed from V and 0 bases from J, the gap between germline ends came to 8 bases. The CDR3 here is CASSPRDANYGYTF. The DNA for the CDR3 is TGTGCCAGCTCACCCCGGGACGCTAACTATGGCTACACCTTC.

This clonotype was counted many times. The J gene is TRBJ2-2, the V gene TRBV19, with D uncertain. The CDR3 extends over 16 amino acids. The germline gives CDR1 LNHDA, CDR2 SQIVND (reference sequence). V was pared by 2 bases and J by 1 base, with 11 bases between. The CDR3 is CASSITPAMNTGELFF. For the CDR3, the DNA is TGTGCCAGTAGTATAACCCCAGCCATGAACACCGGGGAGCTGTTTTTT.

The chain has TRBV7-4 and TRBJ1-2; D unclear. This CDR3 comprises 14 residues. The germline CDR1 and CDR2 sequences are SGHVT and SQSDAQ. Trimming removed 1 base at V and 13 bases at J, with 19 bases between. CDR3 DNA: TGTGCCAGCAGCTTAGAGGTGGTCGCCAGCGACGCCACCTTC. Translated: CASSLEVVASDATF.

This clonotype has ten or more counts. The chain employs TRBV19 and TRBJ2-7, with 8 nucleotides matching TRBD1. This CDR3 region has 14 residues. Germline CDR1 reads LNHDA; CDR2 reads SQIVND (reference sequence). V was clipped by 5 bases and J by 7 bases; unmatched bases: 10. The CDR3 reads CASSPLDRVEEQYF. CDR3 DNA sequence: TGTGCCAGTAGTCCCCTGGACAGGGTAGAAGAGCAGTACTTC.

Comments on this clonotype: This may come from a read error, since a much larger clone is one base off. This chain joins TRBV7-2 and TRBJ2-4; the match to TRBD1 covers 8 bases. From germline, CDR1 is SGHTA and CDR2 FQGNSA. The CDR3 totals 15 residues. V shed 3 bases, J shed 7 bases, and the junction held 8 bases outside the gene matches. CDR3 nucleotides: TGTGCCAGCAGCTTCTCAGGGGGCCAGGGGAACATTCAGTACTTC. It specifies CASSFSGGQGNIQYF.

This clonotype was detected many times. The V call is TRBV10-3, the J call TRBJ1-6; D ambiguous. In germline, CDR1 is ENHRY, CDR2 SYGVKD. The CDR3 extends over 12 amino acids. V dropped 4 bases and J dropped 13 bases, with 11 bases sitting between them. CDR3 protein: CAISAKEFPLHF. CDR3 sequence (DNA): TGTGCCATCAGTGCGAAGGAATTCCCCCTCCACTTT.

This clonotype is classed as medium-sized. The chain couples TRBV19 to TRBJ2-1; D may be TRBD1 or TRBD2 (5 bases each). Germline-derived CDR1 and CDR2 are LNHDA and SQIVND (reference sequence). The CDR3 is made up of 16 amino acids. V lost 2 bases, J lost 0 bases, and 11 bases lay in between. The CDR3 sequence: CASSIRAGSSYNEQFF. The DNA of the CDR3 is TGTGCCAGTAGTATAAGGGCAGGGAGCTCCTACAATGAGCAGTTCTTC.

This clonotype was seen only a few times. This chain links TRBV6-5 with TRBJ2-1; D is ambiguous. The CDR3 extends over 15 amino acids. V was clipped by 4 bases and J by 7 bases, with 17 bases between them. In germline, CDR1 is MNHEY, CDR2 SVGAGI. The CDR3 DNA is TGTGCCAGCAGTTTTGACCCCCCGGGTGTGAATGAGCAGTTCTTC. This codes for CASSFDPPGVNEQFF.

In its sample, this clonotype was seen many times. This chain links TRBV18 with TRBJ1-4; D unresolved. CDR1 and CDR2 from the germline V gene are KGHSH and LQKENI. The CDR3 runs 13 residues. Deletions cut 3 bases from V and 4 bases from J, with 6 bases between. The DNA of the CDR3 is TGTGCCAGCTCACCGGGTAATAATGAAAAACTGTTTTTT. It specifies CASSPGNNEKLFF. The full variable domain, its missing parts supplied by reference TRBV18 and TRBJ1-4, is NAGVMQNPRHLVRRRGQEARLRCSPMKGHSHVYWYRQLPEEGLKFMVYLQKENIIDESGMPKERFSAEFPKEGPSILRIQQVVRGDSAAYFCASSPGNNEKLFFGSGTQLSVL.

This clonotype is classed as medium-sized (0.01 to 0.1%). The chain uses TRBV7-2 and TRBJ2-1, with D possibly TRBD1 on 5 matching bases. The V gene lost 0 bases and the J gene lost 9 bases, with 9 bases spanning the gap. The V gene's germline CDR1 is SGHTA and CDR2 FQGNSA. CDR3 length: 13 residues. CDR3 in DNA: TGTGCCAGCAGCTTAGCCTCTAGGGGTGAGCAGTTCTTC. This encodes CASSLASRGEQFF.

This clonotype is labeled medium-sized (0.01 to 0.1%). V usage is TRBV6-1 and J usage is TRBJ1-1; D uncertain. Germline assignment: CDR1 MNHNS and CDR2 SASEGT. Trimming cost V 2 bases and J 1 base, with 8 bases left between them. The CDR3 totals 14 residues. CDR3 loop: CASSETARNTEAFF. The CDR3 region has the DNA TGTGCCAGCAGTGAAACCGCAAGGAACACTGAAGCTTTCTTT.

Sample share makes this clonotype medium-sized (0.01 to 0.1%). The rearrangement links TRBV6-2 or TRBV6-3 to TRBJ1-5; 8 bases fit TRBD1. V shed 11 bases and J 4 bases; nucleotides not matched to a gene: 19. CDR1 is MNHEY and CDR2 is SVGEGT in the germline V gene. The CDR3 is made up of 17 amino acids. CDR3 sequence: CAGPGQGPPISNQPQHF. CDR3 nucleotide sequence: TGTGCCGGCCCCGGACAGGGACCGCCGATATCAAATCAGCCCCAGCATTTT.

V gene TRBV6-1 combines with J gene TRBJ2-7, with D possibly being TRBD1 (6 bases). Trimming shortened V by 7 bases and J by 0 bases, and 13 bases separated the two germline ends. This CDR3 contains 14 residues. Germline V gene lookup returns CDR1 MNHNS and CDR2 SASEGT. As DNA, the CDR3 is TGTGCCAGCAATAATGGACAGCACTCCTACGAGCAGTACTTC. Protein sequence: CASNNGQHSYEQYF.

This clonotype was counted a few times. The chain links TRBV12-3 or TRBV12-4 to TRBJ1-2; D is perhaps TRBD1 (5 bases). V shed 3 bases and J shed 11 bases, with 13 bases lying between them. CDR3 length: 12 residues. In DNA form, the CDR3 reads TGTGCCAGCAGTTTCTCGGGGACGGAGTACACCTTC. This gives the protein CASSFSGTEYTF.

A note on this clonotype: A much larger clone lies a single base off, so this may be a read error. The V and J genes are TRBV19 and TRBJ2-2, with a tentative D call TRBD2 (6 bases). CDR1 is LNHDA, CDR2 SQIVND, per germline (reference sequence). The CDR3 length is 15 residues. The CDR3 DNA is TGTGCCAGTAGCCCCGCGGGGCTTAACACCGGGGAGATGTTTTTT. Amino acids: CASSPAGLNTGEMFF.

In the case of this clonotype: This may come from a read error, since a much larger clone is one base off. The chain couples TRBV6-5 to TRBJ2-1, with 11 bases aligning to TRBD2. Looked up from germline, CDR1 is MNHEY and CDR2 is SVGAGI. This CDR3 is 15 amino acids long. CDR3: CASSPGTSGQNERFF. The CDR3 DNA reads as TGTGCCAGCAGCCCCGGGACTAGCGGCCAGAATGAGCGGTTCTTC.

This chain uses TRBV12-3 or TRBV12-4 with TRBJ1-2; maybe TRBD1 (5 bases). The CDR3 contains 12 residues. Trimming took off 5 bases at V and 8 bases at J, with 12 bases between the two ends. DNA for the CDR3: TGTGCCAGCAGTAGGGGCCAAAGGGGCTACACCTTC. It specifies CASSRGQRGYTF.

This clonotype has only a few counts. The CDR3 reads CATSRFMQPTQHF. In DNA, the CDR3 is TGTGCCACCAGCAGGTTTATGCAGCCGACCCAGCATTTT. The V gene is TRBV15, the J gene TRBJ1-5; D remains ambiguous. Trimming left V 3 bases short and J 11 bases short, with 14 bases between. Germline CDR1 is LNHNV and CDR2 is YYDKDF (reference sequence). The CDR3 loop spans 13 amino acids.

This clonotype ranks as medium-sized. The chain employs TRBV6-2 or TRBV6-3 and TRBJ1-1; a weak D match, TRBD1 (5 bases). CDR1 is MNHEY, CDR2 SVGEGT, per germline. V dropped 4 bases and J dropped 0 bases, with 9 bases sitting between them. The CDR3 extends over 14 amino acids. The CDR3 DNA sequence: TGTGCCAGCAGTTTGGGGGTTATGAACACTGAAGCTTTCTTT. Translating gives CASSLGVMNTEAFF.

In its sample, this clonotype ranks as medium-sized. V and J are TRBV18 and TRBJ1-6; no clear D gene. Between the trimmed V and J ends, which lost 2 bases and 8 bases, there was a span of 7 bases. The CDR3 is made up of 13 amino acids. Germline lookup yields CDR1 KGHSH and CDR2 LQKENI. The CDR3 DNA is TGTGCCAGCTCACCAGGACTAGATTCACCCCTCCACTTT. This encodes CASSPGLDSPLHF.

This clonotype has only a few counts. The chain uses TRBV7-2 and TRBJ2-7, with TRBD1 as a possible D gene (5 bases). Germline assignment: CDR1 SGHTA and CDR2 FQGNSA. The V end lost 3 bases, the J end lost 2 bases, and 11 bases lay between the germline ends. The CDR3 has 14 residues. The CDR3 loop is CASSFRQLTYEQYF. CDR3 sequence (DNA): TGTGCCAGCAGCTTTAGACAGTTAACCTACGAGCAGTACTTC.

Many counts were recorded for this clonotype. CDR3 sequence (DNA): TGTGCCAGCAGTGAAAAAGCGGGGGCCGGGGAGCTGTTTTTT. Protein product: CASSEKAGAGELFF. The chain has TRBV6-1 and TRBJ2-2; TRBD2 aligns across 8 bases. CDR1 is MNHNS, CDR2 SASEGT, per germline. V lost 2 bases, J lost 6 bases, and 2 bases stayed unmatched. The CDR3 covers 14 residues.

This clonotype counts as medium-sized (0.01 to 0.1%). This sequence joins TRBV6-5 and TRBJ1-6; 7 positions match TRBD1. From germline, CDR1 is MNHEY and CDR2 SVGAGI. The length of the CDR3 is 14 residues. V was clipped by 6 bases and J by 5 bases; unmatched bases: 4. The CDR3 spells CASRAGGHNSPLHF. The DNA for the CDR3 is TGTGCCAGCAGAGCAGGGGGTCATAATTCACCCCTCCACTTT.

This clonotype showed up just a few times. CDR3 protein: CASSLSHPGQNTEAFF. CDR3 nucleotide sequence: TGTGCCAGCAGCTTAAGCCATCCGGGACAGAACACTGAAGCTTTCTTT. This rearrangement joins TRBV7-9 to TRBJ1-1, with D possibly matching TRBD1 (6 bases). V was shortened by 2 bases and J by 1 base, with 14 bases between the two germline ends. Germline V gives CDR1 SEHNR, CDR2 FQNEAQ (reference sequence). This CDR3 is built from 16 residues.